This is a list of T cell receptor beta chains from one sample in a study of vaccination and CD4 T cells after COVID-19. No cognate antigen is known for these TCRs. TCRdb processed the PCR reads anew with MiXCR; each CDR3 protein has one entry. This table has about 26,000 distinct CDR3 sequences, around 50% appearing once. The sequencing here drew on CD4+ T cells from blood, cultured in vitro, taken before SARS-CoV-2 vaccination. The origin of the receptors is a human donor who received a COVID-19 vaccine. Both conserved end residues are part of each CDR3. Fields, in order: clone size, V gene, J gene, CDR3 protein. Some rows have no size entry. The others give once, few or many, or a class for an expanded clone.

>few|TRBV6-1|TRBJ1-1
CASSGYRGMNTEAFF
>-|TRBV20-1|TRBJ2-3
CSARYPTSSGGDTQYF
>-|TRBV2|TRBJ2-5
CASIADQSKETQYF
>few|TRBV20-1|TRBJ2-1
CSAREFPSGGEAYNEQFF
>few|TRBV5-3|TRBJ1-2
CARSLKWGLANYGYTF
>-|TRBV11-2|TRBJ2-7
CASSLVRGLPYEQYF
>-|TRBV5-5|TRBJ1-5
CASSLAPEASSNQPQHF
>-|TRBV20-1|TRBJ2-7
CSARLSSGGTTREQYF
>-|TRBV30|TRBJ2-5
CAWGAPGRQETQYF
>-|TRBV11-3|TRBJ1-1
CASSPRTGAEAFF
>-|TRBV20-1|TRBJ2-1
CSALSGGLGDEQFF
>few|TRBV11-3|TRBJ2-1
CASSFLAGVNEQFF
>-|TRBV11-2|TRBJ1-4
CASSLREGTGLTTNEKLFF
>-|TRBV20-1|TRBJ1-5
CSAHPTGVQPQHF
>few|TRBV5-1|TRBJ1-1
CASSLKGGDGTEAFF
>-|TRBV6-1|TRBJ2-7
CASRAYKGQTYEQYF
>-|TRBV20-1|TRBJ1-2
CSALNRDSGYGYTF
>few|TRBV7-2|TRBJ2-5
CASSLQGREETQYF
>few|TRBV20-1|TRBJ2-5
CSARVVRGEQETQYF
>-|TRBV20-1|TRBJ1-4
CSAIHRWQSNEKLFF
>-|TRBV29-1|TRBJ1-3
CSVIGVKGNTIYF
>-|TRBV10-3|TRBJ2-1
CAISSSGLNNEQFF
>-|TRBV20-1|TRBJ1-1
CSARGALNTEAFF
>-|TRBV19|TRBJ2-5
CASSIVEQETQYF
>-|TRBV11-3|TRBJ1-6
CASSFKGPNSPLHF
>-|TRBV3-1|TRBJ1-6
CASSQGTPGGDNSPLHF
>-|TRBV20-1|TRBJ2-3
CSASSSGQGVRIDTQYF
>-|TRBV5-1|TRBJ1-5
CASRIGLYSNQPQHF
>-|TRBV7-2|TRBJ2-5
CASSLDRVMGTQYF
>-|TRBV20-1|TRBJ2-3
CSARGINTDTQYF
>once|TRBV7-2|TRBJ2-5
CASSLDPGETQYF
>few|TRBV6-1|TRBJ1-1
CASSPLDRGNTEAFF
>-|TRBV20-1|TRBJ2-1
CSVGRAYNEQFF
>-|TRBV5-5|TRBJ2-3
CASSLDGRSTDTQYF
>few|TRBV7-2|TRBJ1-3
CASSFSTGGGNTIYF
>-|TRBV19|TRBJ1-5
CATAEEPESYSNQPQHF
>few|TRBV7-2|TRBJ2-5
CASSPMETQYF
>-|TRBV2|TRBJ2-3
CASSVGTASDTQYF
>-|TRBV2|TRBJ1-5
CASKGQGGQPQHF
>-|TRBV12-3/TRBV12-4|TRBJ1-5
CASSLYSNQPQHF
>-|TRBV20-1|TRBJ2-4
CSARDGAGGGNIQYF
>-|TRBV6-5|TRBJ2-1
CASSYRTSGGFDEQFF
>-|TRBV12-3/TRBV12-4|TRBJ2-5
CASSRTSPETQYF
>-|TRBV25-1|TRBJ2-2
CASSELTGRDTGELFF